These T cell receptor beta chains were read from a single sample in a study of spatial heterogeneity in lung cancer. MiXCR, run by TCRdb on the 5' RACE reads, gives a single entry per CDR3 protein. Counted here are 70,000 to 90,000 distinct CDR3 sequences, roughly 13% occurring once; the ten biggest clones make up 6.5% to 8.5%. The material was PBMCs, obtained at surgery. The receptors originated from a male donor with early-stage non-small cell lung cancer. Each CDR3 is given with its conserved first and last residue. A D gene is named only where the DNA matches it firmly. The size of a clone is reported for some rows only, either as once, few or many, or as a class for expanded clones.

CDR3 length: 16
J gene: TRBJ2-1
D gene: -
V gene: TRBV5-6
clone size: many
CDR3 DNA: TGTGCCAGCAGCTTGGGCGGGACAGCCAGATACAATGAGCAGTTCTTC
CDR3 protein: CASSLGGTARYNEQFF

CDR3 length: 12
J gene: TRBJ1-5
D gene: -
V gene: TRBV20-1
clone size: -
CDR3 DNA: TGCAGTGCTAGTGGGGGGACTCAGCCCCAGCATTTT
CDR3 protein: CSASGGTQPQHF

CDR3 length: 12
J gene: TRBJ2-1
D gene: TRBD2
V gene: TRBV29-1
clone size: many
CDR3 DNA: TGCAGCGTGGTAGCGGGCCGGAATGAGCAGTTCTTC
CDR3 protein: CSVVAGRNEQFF

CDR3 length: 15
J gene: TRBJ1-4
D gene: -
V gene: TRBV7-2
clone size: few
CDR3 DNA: TGTGCCAGCAGCCCCCAGGCAGGGCTGGATGAAAAACTGTTTTTT
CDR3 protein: CASSPQAGLDEKLFF

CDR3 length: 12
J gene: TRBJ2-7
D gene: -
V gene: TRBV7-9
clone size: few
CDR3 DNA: TGTGCCAGCAGCCCCCTAGAGTACGAGCAGTACTTC
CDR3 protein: CASSPLEYEQYF

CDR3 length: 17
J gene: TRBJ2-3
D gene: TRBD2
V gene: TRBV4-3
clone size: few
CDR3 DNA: TGCGCCAGCAGCCAAGAAGAAGCGGGAGGGCCATGGGATACGCAGTATTTT
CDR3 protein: CASSQEEAGGPWDTQYF

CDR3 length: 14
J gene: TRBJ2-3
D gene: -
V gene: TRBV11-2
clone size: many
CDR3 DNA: TGTGCCAGCAGCTTAGTAGGATCCGGAGATACGCAGTATTTT
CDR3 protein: CASSLVGSGDTQYF

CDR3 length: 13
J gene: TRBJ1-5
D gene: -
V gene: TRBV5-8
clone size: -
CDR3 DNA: TGTGCCAGCAGCTTACAGGCCTATCAGCCCCAGCATTTT
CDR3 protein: CASSLQAYQPQHF

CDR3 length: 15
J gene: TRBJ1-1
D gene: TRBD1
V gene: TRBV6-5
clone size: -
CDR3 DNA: TGTGCCAGCAGACCCGGGGGACAGATGAACACTGAAGCTTTCTTT
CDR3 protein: CASRPGGQMNTEAFF

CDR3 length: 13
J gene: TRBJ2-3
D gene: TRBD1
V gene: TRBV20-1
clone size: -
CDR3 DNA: TGCAGGTTAGACAGGGGGCCTACAGATACGCAGTATTTT
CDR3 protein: CRLDRGPTDTQYF

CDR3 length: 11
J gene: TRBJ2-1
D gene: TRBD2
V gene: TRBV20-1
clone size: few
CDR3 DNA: TGCAGTGCTGCGGGGGTTAGTGAGCAGTTCTTC
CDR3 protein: CSAAGVSEQFF

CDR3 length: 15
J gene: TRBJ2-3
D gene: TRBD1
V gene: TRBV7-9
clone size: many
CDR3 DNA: TGTGCCAGCAGTACCCGGGACAGAAGGCCAGATACGCAGTATTTT
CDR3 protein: CASSTRDRRPDTQYF

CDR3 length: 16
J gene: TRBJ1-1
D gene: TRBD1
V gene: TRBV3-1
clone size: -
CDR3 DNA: TGTGCCAGCAGACCGTCAGGGGGCGGCGGGAACACTGAAGCTTTCTTT
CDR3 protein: CASRPSGGGGNTEAFF

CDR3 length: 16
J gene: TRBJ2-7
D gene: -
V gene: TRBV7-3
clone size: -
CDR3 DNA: TGTGCCAGCAGCCCCCACCTATGGGATAATACCTACGAGCAGTACTTC
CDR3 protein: CASSPHLWDNTYEQYF

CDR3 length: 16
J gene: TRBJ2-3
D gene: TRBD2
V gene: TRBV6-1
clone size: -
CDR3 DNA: TGTGCCAGCAGAGGGGGAAGCGGGAGGGGGACAGATACGCAGTATTTT
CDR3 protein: CASRGGSGRGTDTQYF

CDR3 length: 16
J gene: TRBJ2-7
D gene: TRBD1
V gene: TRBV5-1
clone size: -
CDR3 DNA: TGCGCCAGCAGCCCAAACCCGGGACAGAGCTCCTACGAGCAGTACTTC
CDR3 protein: CASSPNPGQSSYEQYF

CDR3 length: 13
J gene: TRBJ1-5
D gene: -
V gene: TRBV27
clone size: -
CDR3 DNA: TGTGCCAGCAGTGCGTATAGCAATCAGCCCCAGCATTTT
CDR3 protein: CASSAYSNQPQHF

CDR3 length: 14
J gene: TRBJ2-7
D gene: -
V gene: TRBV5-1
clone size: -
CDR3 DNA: TGCGCCAGCAGCTTTCATGGGGCCGAGTACGAGCAGTACTTC
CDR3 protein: CASSFHGAEYEQYF